This TCR beta chain was observed in a study of shared clonotypes between healthy human individuals. The V end lost 6 bases, the J end lost 1 base, and 10 bases lay between the germline ends. In germline, CDR1 is MDHEN, CDR2 SYDVKM. The CDR3 is made up of 13 amino acids. Clones were read by immunoSEQ multiplex PCR, and TCRdb kept only the in-frame ones, dropping some. This table has about 1 million clones, around 74% appearing once. Remarks on this clone: The identical CDR3 is also encoded by other nucleotide sequences in the sample.

The TCR sequence derives from a man in his late teens or twenties in good health. Source material: memory CD4+ T cells sorted from blood. Documented subset: CD45RA-negative fraction. The rearrangement joins TRBV28 to TRBJ2-7, with a weak D call TRBD1 (6 bases). The CDR3 bases are TGTGCCAGCAGCTGGGACACTTCCTACGAGCAGTACTTC. Protein sequence: CASSWDTSYEQYF. The full variable domain, with the rest looked up from reference TRBV28 and TRBJ2-7, is DVKVTQSSRYLVKRTGEKVFLECVQDMDHENMFWYRQDPGLGLRLIYFSYDVKMKEKGDIPEGYSVSREKKERFSLILESASTNQTSMYLCASSWDTSYEQYFGPGTRLTVT.